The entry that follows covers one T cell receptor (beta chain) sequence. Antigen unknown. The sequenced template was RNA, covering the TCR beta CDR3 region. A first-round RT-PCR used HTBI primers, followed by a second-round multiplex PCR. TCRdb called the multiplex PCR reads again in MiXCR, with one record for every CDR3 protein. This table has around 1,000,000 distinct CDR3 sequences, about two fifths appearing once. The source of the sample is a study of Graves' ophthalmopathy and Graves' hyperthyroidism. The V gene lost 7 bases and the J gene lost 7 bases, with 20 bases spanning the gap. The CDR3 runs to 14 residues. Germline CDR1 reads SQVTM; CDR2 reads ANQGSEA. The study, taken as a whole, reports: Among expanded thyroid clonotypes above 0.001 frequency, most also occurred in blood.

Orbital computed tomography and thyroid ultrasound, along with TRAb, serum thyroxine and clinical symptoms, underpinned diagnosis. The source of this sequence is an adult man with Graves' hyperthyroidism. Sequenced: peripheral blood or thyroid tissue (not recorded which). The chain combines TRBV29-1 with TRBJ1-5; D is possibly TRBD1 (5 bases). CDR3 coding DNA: TGCAGCGCATCTCAACGATGGGGCGAGCAGCCCCAGCATTTT. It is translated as CSASQRWGEQPQHF. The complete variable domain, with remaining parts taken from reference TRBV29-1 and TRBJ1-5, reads SAVISQKPSRDICQRGTSLTIQCQVDSQVTMMFWYRQQPGQSLTLIATANQGSEATYESGFVIDKFPISRPNLTFSTLTVSNMSPEDSSIYLCSASQRWGEQPQHFGDGTRLSIL.